These 31 T cell receptor beta chains share one sample of origin, sequenced in a study of T cell responses to AZD1222 COVID-19 vaccine (dated by TCRdb to the early 2020s). Libraries were built with the immunoSEQ multiplex PCR assay. TCRdb carries this immuneACCESS record with in-frame sequences only. Its versions omit some clonotypes, under half of them owing to an unresolved V gene in the studies checked, with the rest unexplained. The sample table records tens of thousands of clones; over 75% of these occur just once. Roughly a fifth of the sample is held by the ten biggest clonotypes. The sample's time point, from its label and the paper: baseline before first vaccination. The sample here was peripheral blood, taken on day 0 of AZD1222 vaccination. The receptors derive from an adult in good health.

The V and J genes are TRBV6-5 and TRBJ2-3; either TRBD1 or TRBD2 may supply D (5 bases each). The CDR3 is 14 residues long. Germline V gene lookup returns CDR1 MNHEY and CDR2 SVGAGI. Trimming stripped 6 bases from V and 2 bases from J, with 12 bases between. CDR3: CASSPGTSTDTQYF. The CDR3 bases are TGTGCCAGCAGCCCCGGGACCTCCACAGATACGCAGTATTTT.

This chain links TRBV29-1 with TRBJ1-1, with 8 bases lining up with TRBD1. V lost 7 bases and J lost 10; bases outside the gene matches: 8. Germline CDR1 SQVTM, CDR2 ANQGSEA. This CDR3 is built from 11 residues. The CDR3 region has the DNA TGCAGCGATTGGACAGGGACGGGAGCTTTCTTT. It yields the protein CSDWTGTGAFF.

This chain uses TRBV28 with TRBJ2-3, with no clear D. The ends were cut back, 8 bases at V and 6 bases at J, with 9 bases in the middle. CDR3 length: 11 residues. Germline V gene sequence: CDR1 MDHEN, CDR2 SYDVKM. CDR3 in amino acids: CASATSDTQYF. As DNA, the CDR3 is TGTGCCAGCGCGACCTCGGATACGCAGTATTTT.

The V call is TRBV19, the J call TRBJ1-1, with a weak D call TRBD1 (5 bases). Germline values: CDR1 LNHDA, CDR2 SQIVND (reference sequence). The CDR3 sequence is 16 residues long. The V end lost 5 bases, the J end lost 0 bases, and 16 bases lay between the germline ends. CDR3 sequence reads: CASSGRMGGMNTEAFF. CDR3 in DNA: TGTGCCAGTAGTGGGAGGATGGGGGGGATGAACACTGAAGCTTTCTTT.

This clone has just one count. The chain employs TRBV2 and TRBJ2-2; D gene ambiguous. Germline V gene lookup returns CDR1 SNHLY and CDR2 FYNNEI. Trimming removed 7 bases from V and 2 bases from J, with 17 bases in between. The CDR3 is 16 residues long. CDR3 bases: TGTGCCAGCAAAACGAGGCAGCTTCGCAACACCGGGGAGCTGTTTTTT. This encodes CASKTRQLRNTGELFF.

About this clone: This specimen includes other DNA sequences encoding the same CDR3. V and J are TRBV5-1 and TRBJ1-1, with D unresolved. V shed 0 bases and J shed 0 bases, with 9 bases lying between them. The length of the CDR3 is 15 residues. Per the germline V gene, CDR1 is SGHRS and CDR2 is YFSETQ. CDR3 sequence: CASSLVGRMNTEAFF. In nucleotides, the CDR3 is TGCGCCAGCAGCTTGGTAGGCAGAATGAACACTGAAGCTTTCTTT.

The CDR3 nucleotides read TGTGCCAGCAGCCAAGATACCAGTCATGGCTACACCTTC. Translating it yields CASSQDTSHGYTF. The chain combines TRBV4-2 with TRBJ1-2; D call uncertain. The germline V gene has CDR1 LGHNA and CDR2 YNFKEQ. V lost 0 bases and J 6 bases, leaving 8 bases between the germline ends. This CDR3 contains 13 residues.

The rearrangement joins TRBV28 to TRBJ1-1; possibly TRBD1 for D (5 bases). The germline V and J ends were trimmed by 6 bases and 10 bases, with 21 bases remaining between them. The CDR3 covers 14 residues. Germline lookup yields CDR1 MDHEN and CDR2 SYDVKM. The CDR3 spells CASSSKIWGRGAFF. CDR3 bases: TGTGCCAGCAGCTCAAAGATTTGGGGGAGGGGAGCTTTCTTT.

For the CDR3, the DNA is TGTGCCAGCAGCGTAGTGGGTTCCGATGAGCAGTTCTTC. It codes for CASSVVGSDEQFF. This chain uses TRBV9 with TRBJ2-1; D uncertain. Trimming pared 0 bases from V and 8 bases from J, leaving 9 bases between. There are 13 residues in the CDR3. Germline V gene sequence: CDR1 SGDLS, CDR2 YYNGEE.

The chain couples TRBV30 to TRBJ2-2; no clear D. The germline V and J ends were trimmed by 4 bases and 6 bases, with 6 bases remaining between them. Germline V gene data show CDR1 as GTSNPN and CDR2 as SVGIG (reference sequence). The CDR3 spans 11 residues. CDR3 in amino acids: CAWTLSGELFF. The CDR3 DNA sequence: TGTGCCTGGACCCTTTCCGGGGAGCTGTTTTTT.

In this sample, this clone turned up once. The chain recombines TRBV6-5 with TRBJ2-3, with D unclear. Germline CDR1 reads MNHEY; CDR2 reads SVGAGI. V lost 6 bases to trimming and J lost 2 bases, with 6 bases between them. The CDR3 covers 12 residues. CDR3 bases: TGTGCCAGCAGGTCCCTCACAGATACGCAGTATTTT. It codes for CASRSLTDTQYF.

The rearrangement joins TRBV11-3 to TRBJ2-2, with D unclear. Germline V gene data show CDR1 as SGHNT and CDR2 as YENEEA. The CDR3 length is 16 residues. V dropped 0 bases and J dropped 4 bases, with 12 bases sitting between them. CDR3 sequence: CASSLDLLGITGELFF. DNA for the CDR3: TGTGCCAGCAGCTTAGACCTCCTAGGCATCACCGGGGAGCTGTTTTTT.

The chain links TRBV24-1 to TRBJ1-3; perhaps TRBD1 as D (5 bases). The CDR3 contains 15 residues. V lost 1 base to trimming and J lost 4 bases, with 10 bases between them. Germline V lookup: CDR1 KGHDR, CDR2 SFDVKD. The CDR3 loop reads CATSDLFRDGNTIYF. DNA of the CDR3: TGTGCCACCAGTGATTTATTCAGGGACGGAAACACCATATATTTT.

CDR3 bases: TGTGCCAGCAGTTACGACAGGGTCACAGATACGCAGTATTTT. Residues: CASSYDRVTDTQYF. V gene TRBV27 combines with J gene TRBJ2-3; TRBD1 aligns across 7 bases. The CDR3 loop spans 14 amino acids. Germline lookup yields CDR1 MNHEY and CDR2 SMNVEV (reference sequence). J gave up 2 bases and V 4 bases, and 3 bases lay outside the gene matches.

Only one count was recorded for this clone. The CDR3 reads CATGDGDNQPQHF. DNA of the CDR3: TGTGCCACCGGGGACGGGGACAATCAGCCCCAGCATTTT. The gene calls are TRBV24-1 and TRBJ1-5, with a tentative D call TRBD1 (5 bases). The V gene's germline CDR1 is KGHDR and CDR2 SFDVKD. The V gene lost 9 bases and the J gene lost 3 bases, with 11 bases spanning the gap. The CDR3 has 13 residues.

This rearrangement joins TRBV11-2 to TRBJ1-1; D gene ambiguous. The V gene lost 5 bases and the J gene lost 1 base, with 11 bases spanning the gap. The germline CDR1 and CDR2 sequences are SGHAT and FQNNGV. The CDR3 has 14 residues. The DNA for the CDR3 is TGTGCCAGCAGCCTCGGACGAAGGAACACTGAAGCTTTCTTT. Its protein is CASSLGRRNTEAFF.

J is TRBJ1-6 and V is TRBV10-3; TRBD1 matches 8 bases. The ends lost 6 bases at V and 9 bases at J; junction bases unmatched: 4. Germline V gene data show CDR1 as ENHRY and CDR2 as SYGVKD. The CDR3 has 13 amino acids. The CDR3 sequence: CAISQQGGSPLHF. The CDR3 DNA sequence: TGTGCCATCAGCCAACAGGGGGGTTCACCCCTCCACTTT.

This sequence joins TRBV28 and TRBJ1-5; tentatively, D is TRBD1 (6 bases). Between the trimmed V and J ends, which lost 6 bases and 7 bases, there was a span of 10 bases. Germline CDR1 is MDHEN and CDR2 is SYDVKM. CDR3 length: 12 residues. The CDR3 region has the DNA TGTGCCAGCAGGCCAGGGGTCCAGCCCCAGCATTTT. Translating gives CASRPGVQPQHF.

This rearrangement joins TRBV12-3 or TRBV12-4 to TRBJ1-5; 8 nucleotides align to TRBD1. V lost 5 bases and J lost 6; bases outside the gene matches: 3. The CDR3 length is 13 residues. CDR3 protein: CASSPGGGQPQHF. The CDR3 region has the DNA TGTGCCAGCAGTCCAGGGGGCGGTCAGCCCCAGCATTTT.

This clone was seen only once. The chain employs TRBV30 and TRBJ1-5, with TRBD1 identical over 10 bases. CDR1 and CDR2 (germline): GTSNPN, SVGIG (reference sequence). V lost 1 base to trimming and J lost 9 bases; unmatched junction nucleotides: 3. CDR3 length: 13 residues. The CDR3 region is CAWSGTGGRPQHF. The CDR3 bases are TGTGCCTGGAGTGGGACAGGGGGGAGGCCCCAGCATTTT.

This clone has a handful of counts. The chain has TRBV9 and TRBJ1-2, with D possibly TRBD1 on 6 matching bases. The CDR3 is made up of 15 amino acids. Trimming removed 7 bases from V and 3 bases from J, with 19 bases in between. Germline V gene lookup returns CDR1 SGDLS and CDR2 YYNGEE. The CDR3 DNA follows: TGTGCCAGCGTTCCGGGGGCCATAGACGACTATGGCTACACCTTC. Translated, it gives CASVPGAIDDYGYTF.

Of note for this clone: Its ends do not fully match the called genes, so a read error is possible. The chain links TRBV6-5 to TRBJ1-6, with 7 bases lining up with TRBD1. From germline, CDR1 is MNHEY and CDR2 SVGAGI. The CDR3 runs 13 residues. CDR3 nucleotides: TGTGCCAGCAGGGGGGGACAGTCCCCGCTTAAAACATTT. This gives the protein CASRGGQSPLKTF.

This clone was detected once. The gene calls are TRBV9 and TRBJ1-5; tentative D call: TRBD1 (5 bases). Trimming removed 3 bases at V and 3 bases at J, with 10 bases between. The CDR3 runs to 14 residues. Germline-derived CDR1 and CDR2 are SGDLS and YYNGEE. CDR3 residues: CASSGTGLNQPQHF. CDR3 nucleotides: TGTGCCAGCAGCGGTACAGGACTCAATCAGCCCCAGCATTTT.

The CDR3 is CASSERGRGTEAFF. CDR3 coding DNA: TGCGCCAGCAGTGAGAGAGGGCGCGGGACTGAAGCTTTCTTT. The chain has TRBV10-2 and TRBJ1-1, with D unclear. There are 14 residues in the CDR3. Germline CDR1 and CDR2: WSHSY and SAAADI. Trimming removed 2 bases from V and 5 bases from J, with 12 bases in between.

The V and J genes are TRBV5-5 and TRBJ2-5, with 9 bases aligning to TRBD1. CDR3 length: 16 residues. V trimming: 0 bases; J trimming: 5 bases; junction bases outside the gene matches: 8. The germline CDR1 and CDR2 sequences are SGHKS and YYEKEE (reference sequence). CDR3 in amino acids: CASSLEGTGLPETQYF. CDR3 DNA: TGTGCCAGCAGCTTGGAAGGGACAGGGCTCCCGGAGACCCAGTACTTC. Together with reference TRBV5-5 and TRBJ2-5, the CDR3 gives the full variable domain: DAGVTQSPTHLIKTRGQQVTLRCSPISGHKSVSWYQQVLGQGPQFIFQYYEKEERGRGNFPDRFSARQFPNYSSELNVNALLLGDSALYLCASSLEGTGLPETQYFGPGTRLLVL.

V usage is TRBV10-3 and J usage is TRBJ1-5; 7 bases are shared with TRBD1. Germline CDR1 reads ENHRY; CDR2 reads SYGVKD. The J segment lost 4 bases and the V segment lost 8 bases, leaving 5 bases of the junction unmatched. The CDR3 sequence is 13 residues long. The DNA for the CDR3 is TGTGCCATCGGCAAACAGGGGAATCAGCCCCAGCATTTT. This encodes CAIGKQGNQPQHF.

This clone was recorded a few times. The chain carries TRBV3-1 (or the pseudogene TRBV3-2) and TRBJ1-1; no definite D call. The CDR3 has 15 residues. Germline V gives CDR1 LGHDT, CDR2 YNNKEL (reference sequence). The germline V and J ends were trimmed by 7 bases and 6 bases, with 21 bases remaining between them. Here the CDR3 DNA reads TGTGCCAGCACCCGCTCAGGACGTATCAGCGCTGAAGCTTTCTTT. Translated, it gives CASTRSGRISAEAFF.

The genes are TRBV6-5 and TRBJ1-5; D gene uncertain. V was cut by 7 bases and J by 5 bases, with 9 bases left in between. The CDR3 is 12 residues long. Looked up from germline, CDR1 is MNHEY and CDR2 is SVGAGI. The CDR3 here is CASKQAYQPQHF. Written as DNA, the CDR3 is TGTGCCAGCAAGCAGGCTTATCAGCCCCAGCATTTT.

CDR3 nucleotide sequence: TGTGCCAGCAGCTTAAAGGGACAGGGTGCTGGTTACACTGAAGCTTTCTTT. This sequence encodes CASSLKGQGAGYTEAFF. V and J are TRBV7-8 and TRBJ1-1; 9 bases are shared with TRBD1. CDR1 and CDR2 (germline): SGHVS, FQNEAQ. The CDR3 covers 17 residues. J lost 3 bases, V lost 2 bases, and 10 bases had no gene match.

CDR3 coding DNA: TGTGCCAGCAGCGTCTCCCAAACCCCGGGGGACAGGGGGCGCGTCACCGGGGAGCTGTTTTTT. This sequence encodes CASSVSQTPGDRGRVTGELFF. The chain couples TRBV9 to TRBJ2-2, with 12 bases matching TRBD1. V lost 2 bases, J lost 4 bases, and 18 bases stayed unmatched. The CDR3 runs 21 residues. Germline V gives CDR1 SGDLS, CDR2 YYNGEE.

The chain is built from TRBV7-2 and TRBJ1-2; TRBD1 matches 9 bases. This CDR3 is built from 16 residues. With 0 bases clipped from V and 7 bases from J, the junction kept 9 bases outside the gene matches. Germline lookup yields CDR1 SGHTA and CDR2 FQGNSA. The CDR3 loop is CASSLAGTGRIFGYTF. In DNA form, the CDR3 reads TGTGCCAGCAGCTTAGCGGGGACAGGGAGGATTTTTGGCTACACCTTC.